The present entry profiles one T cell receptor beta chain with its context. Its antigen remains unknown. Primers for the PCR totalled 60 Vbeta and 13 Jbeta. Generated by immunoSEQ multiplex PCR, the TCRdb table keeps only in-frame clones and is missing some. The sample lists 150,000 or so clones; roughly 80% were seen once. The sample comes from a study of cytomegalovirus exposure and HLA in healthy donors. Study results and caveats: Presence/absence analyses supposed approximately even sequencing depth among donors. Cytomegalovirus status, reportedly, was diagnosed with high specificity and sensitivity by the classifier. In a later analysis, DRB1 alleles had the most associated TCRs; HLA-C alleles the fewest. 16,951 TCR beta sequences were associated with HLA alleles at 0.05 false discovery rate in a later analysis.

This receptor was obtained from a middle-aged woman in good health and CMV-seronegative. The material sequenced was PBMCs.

DNA for the CDR3: TGTGCCAGCAGCTCGACTAGCGGGATGGGCAATGAGCAGTTCTTC. It is translated as CASSSTSGMGNEQFF. The chain recombines TRBV7-9 with TRBJ2-1; 11 positions agree with TRBD2. This CDR3 spans 15 amino acids. Germline V gene lookup returns CDR1 SEHNR and CDR2 FQNEAQ (reference sequence). V lost 4 bases and J lost 6; bases outside the gene matches: 5. Full variable domain (rest looked up from reference TRBV7-9 and TRBJ2-1): DTGVSQNPRHKITKRGQNVTFRCDPISEHNRLYWYRQTLGQGPEFLTYFQNEAQLEKSRLLSDRFSAERPKGSFSTLEIQRTEQGDSAMYLCASSSTSGMGNEQFFGPGTRLTVL.